This entry lists 23 T cell receptor beta chains sequenced from one sample in a study of shared clonotypes between healthy human individuals. Assay used: immunoSEQ multiplex PCR; TCRdb lists only in-frame clones, some missing. The table records approximately 510,000 clones, 79% of them present only once. Sequencing was carried out using PBMCs. The receptor source for this set is a woman aged 40 to 50 in good health. Some clones in this sample may be carry-over from other donors' samples.

The CDR3 nucleotides read TGTGCCAGCAGCGTCCAACAGGGGAACAATGAGCAGTTCTTC. Protein: CASSVQQGNNEQFF. This chain uses TRBV9 with TRBJ2-1; 7 bases are a match to TRBD1. The CDR3 has 14 residues. The junction had 4 bases not matched to a gene; V was cut back by 2 bases and J by 5 bases. In germline, CDR1 is SGDLS, CDR2 YYNGEE.

V and J are TRBV7-2 and TRBJ2-5, with 9 positions matching TRBD1. Germline CDR1 and CDR2: SGHTA and FQGNSA. Trimming removed 5 bases from V and 5 bases from J; junction bases left unmatched: 9. The CDR3 has 15 residues. The CDR3: CASSPRTGVPETQYF. CDR3 coding DNA: TGTGCCAGCAGCCCGAGGACAGGGGTCCCGGAGACCCAGTACTTC.

The V gene is TRBV30, the J gene TRBJ1-1; the D gene is possibly TRBD1 (6 bases). The CDR3 loop spans 15 amino acids. Germline V CDR1 and CDR2: GTSNPN, SVGIG (reference sequence). The V end lost 5 bases, the J end lost 4 bases, and 20 bases lay between the germline ends. The CDR3 region has the DNA TGTGCCTGGGGGGGCAGGCTGGGCGGCGTCACTGAAGCTTTCTTT. It encodes CAWGGRLGGVTEAFF.

The chain's CDR3 is CASSIGDRGRETQYF. The CDR3 DNA is TGTGCCAGTAGTATAGGGGACAGGGGGCGAGAGACCCAGTACTTC. The chain recombines TRBV19 with TRBJ2-5; 12 bases match TRBD1. The length of the CDR3 is 15 residues. The junction had 1 base not matched to a gene; V was cut back by 1 base and J by 4 bases. Germline-derived CDR1 and CDR2 are LNHDA and SQIVND (reference sequence).

This chain joins TRBV9 and TRBJ2-7; tentatively, D is TRBD1 or TRBD2 (5 bases each). The CDR3 consists of 15 residues. Trimming left V 3 bases short and J 4 bases short, with 17 bases between. The germline gives CDR1 SGDLS, CDR2 YYNGEE. The CDR3 nucleotides read TGTGCCAGCAGCGCAGGAACGGGGCTCAGGTACGAGCAGTACTTC. This gives the protein CASSAGTGLRYEQYF.

The chain carries TRBV7-3 and TRBJ2-1, with TRBD2 matching 8 bases. Trimming cost V 1 base and J 9 bases; bases outside gene matches: 2. Germline loops: CDR1 SGHTA, CDR2 FQGTGA. This CDR3 spans 13 amino acids. The CDR3 nucleotides are TGTGCCAGCAGCTTAATGACTAGCGCTGAGCAGTTCTTC. Its protein product is CASSLMTSAEQFF.

The chain combines TRBV5-1 with TRBJ2-6; 8 bases match TRBD1. V lost 3 bases and J lost 0; bases outside the gene matches: 11. Germline V gene data show CDR1 as SGHRS and CDR2 as YFSETQ. This CDR3 contains 19 residues. For the CDR3, the DNA is TGCGCCAGCAGCTGGTATAAGACAGGGGCGGGCTCTGGGGCCAACGTCCTGACTTTC. Amino acid sequence: CASSWYKTGAGSGANVLTF.

In its sample, this clone was seen once. J is TRBJ2-6 and V is TRBV19; D assignment may be TRBD1 or TRBD2 (5 bases each). Germline V gene lookup returns CDR1 LNHDA and CDR2 SQIVND (reference sequence). The length of the CDR3 is 15 residues. V was shortened by 3 bases and J by 1 base, with 7 bases between the two germline ends. CDR3 in amino acids: CASSMGESGANVLTF. The DNA for the CDR3 is TGTGCCAGTAGTATGGGGGAATCTGGGGCCAACGTCCTGACTTTC.

This clone was found once. The DNA for the CDR3 is TGTGCCAGCAGCTTAGGTGTCGGGGCCTACGAGCAGTACTTC. Residues: CASSLGVGAYEQYF. The genes are TRBV7-9 and TRBJ2-7, with a weak D call TRBD2 (5 bases). The CDR3 totals 14 residues. The ends were cut back, 1 base at V and 2 bases at J, with 9 bases in the middle. Germline V lookup: CDR1 SEHNR, CDR2 FQNEAQ (reference sequence).

This chain links TRBV25-1 with TRBJ2-2; D is perhaps TRBD2 (6 bases). The germline V gene has CDR1 MGHDK and CDR2 SYGVNS. Trimming shortened V by 2 bases and J by 6 bases, and 13 bases separated the two germline ends. The CDR3 has 15 residues. This CDR3 is CASSEVRSGPGELFF. DNA of the CDR3: TGTGCCAGCAGTGAAGTACGCAGCGGGCCCGGGGAGCTGTTTTTT.

This clone was counted only a few times. The chain has TRBV25-1 and TRBJ2-1; possible D gene TRBD2, 7 bases. The germline V gene encodes CDR1 MGHDK and CDR2 SYGVNS. The ends were cut back, 6 bases at V and 7 bases at J, with 16 bases in the middle. The CDR3 covers 14 residues. CDR3 nucleotide sequence: TGTGCCAGCAGACGGGGGGCCTCTGGTAATGAGCAGTTCTTC. Its protein product is CASRRGASGNEQFF.

The chain employs TRBV28 and TRBJ2-7, with D possibly TRBD2 on 6 matching bases. This CDR3 is built from 15 residues. Germline CDR1 is MDHEN and CDR2 is SYDVKM. Trimming shortened V by 6 bases and J by 3 bases, and 18 bases separated the two germline ends. CDR3 bases: TGTGCCAGCAGGCCATCTAGCGATAGGGGCTACGAGCAGTACTTC. It is translated as CASRPSSDRGYEQYF. The whole variable domain, filled in from reference TRBV28 and TRBJ2-7, reads DVKVTQSSRYLVKRTGEKVFLECVQDMDHENMFWYRQDPGLGLRLIYFSYDVKMKEKGDIPEGYSVSREKKERFSLILESASTNQTSMYLCASRPSSDRGYEQYFGPGTRLTVT.

The J gene is TRBJ2-7, the V gene TRBV7-2; 10 nucleotides match TRBD2. Per germline, CDR1 SGHTA and CDR2 FQGNSA. This CDR3 is 18 amino acids long. V was pared by 1 base and J by 6 bases, with 15 bases of the junction left unmatched. CDR3 residues: CASSLGGLAFRGRREQYF. For the CDR3, the DNA is TGTGCCAGCAGCTTAGGGGGACTAGCGTTCCGGGGTCGTCGCGAGCAGTACTTC.

The V call is TRBV28, the J call TRBJ1-5; 7 bases align to TRBD1. Germline loops: CDR1 MDHEN, CDR2 SYDVKM. CDR3 length: 14 amino acids. The V segment lost 8 bases and the J segment 4 bases; nucleotides outside the gene matches: 8. The CDR3 sequence is CASGGGRENQPQHF. The CDR3 region has the DNA TGTGCCAGCGGAGGGGGCAGGGAGAATCAGCCCCAGCATTTT.

The chain uses TRBV5-6 and TRBJ2-1, with D perhaps TRBD2 (6 bases). The germline CDR1 and CDR2 sequences are SGHDT and YYEEEE. V lost 5 bases, J lost 1 base, and 13 bases lay in between. This CDR3 comprises 15 residues. The CDR3 coding sequence is TGTGCCAGCAGGCGCCATGGGGGGTCCTACAATGAGCAGTTCTTC. As protein: CASRRHGGSYNEQFF.

With regard to this clone: The sample carries other DNA sequences with the same CDR3. The rearrangement links TRBV9 to TRBJ2-3; D not resolved. CDR1 SGDLS and CDR2 YYNGEE come from the germline V gene. CDR3 length equals 13 residues. The V end was cut by 0 bases, the J end by 1 base, with 3 bases between. As DNA, the CDR3 is TGTGCCAGCAGCGTAGAGGGCACAGATACGCAGTATTTT. This sequence encodes CASSVEGTDTQYF.

This clone was seen only once. The chain links TRBV19 to TRBJ1-5; tentatively, D is TRBD1 (6 bases). The germline CDR1 and CDR2 sequences are LNHDA and SQIVND (reference sequence). V was shortened by 1 base and J by 0 bases, with 22 bases between the two germline ends. CDR3 length equals 20 residues. Here the CDR3 reads CASSIGKTGFFPLSNQPQHF. The CDR3 region has the DNA TGTGCCAGTAGTATAGGCAAAACAGGGTTTTTCCCCCTTAGCAATCAGCCCCAGCATTTT.

CDR3 loop: CSVGGGRGRYNEQFF. Written as DNA, the CDR3 is TGCAGCGTTGGGGGAGGCAGGGGCCGGTACAATGAGCAGTTCTTC. V gene TRBV29-1 combines with J gene TRBJ2-1; TRBD1 or TRBD2 may be the D gene (6 bases each). The CDR3 runs to 15 residues. V dropped 4 bases and J dropped 4 bases, with 17 bases sitting between them. The germline gives CDR1 SQVTM, CDR2 ANQGSEA.

Many counts were recorded for this clone. This rearrangement joins TRBV30 to TRBJ2-7; D might be TRBD1 (6 bases). The CDR3 has 12 residues. V was cut by 1 base and J by 4 bases, with 8 bases left in between. Germline V gene data show CDR1 as GTSNPN and CDR2 as SVGIG (reference sequence). For the CDR3, the DNA is TGTGCCTGGAGTGGGGGGCGTTACGAGCAGTACTTC. Translated: CAWSGGRYEQYF.

The V and J genes are TRBV27 and TRBJ2-1; 7 bases align to TRBD2. V lost 5 bases and J lost 3; bases outside the gene matches: 4. Germline V CDR1 and CDR2: MNHEY, SMNVEV (reference sequence). CDR3 length: 14 residues. Here the CDR3 DNA reads TGTGCCAGCAGTAAAGCGGGAAACTACAATGAGCAGTTCTTC. Protein sequence: CASSKAGNYNEQFF.

This chain connects TRBV6-6 to TRBJ2-2; D may be TRBD2 (7 bases). Germline V lookup: CDR1 MNHNY, CDR2 SVGAGI (reference sequence). The CDR3 runs 15 residues. The V end lost 2 bases, the J end lost 3 bases, and 10 bases lay between the germline ends. CDR3 bases: TGTGCCAGCAGTTACCAAGGGGGGGACACCGGGGAGCTGTTTTTT. It yields the protein CASSYQGGDTGELFF.

The chain couples TRBV2 to TRBJ2-5; TRBD2 aligns across 10 bases. In germline, CDR1 is SNHLY, CDR2 FYNNEI. V shed 7 bases, J shed 5 bases, and the junction held 10 bases outside the gene matches. This CDR3 region has 15 residues. For the CDR3, the DNA is TGTGCCAGCAAGCCTAGCGGGAGCTTCAGGGAGACCCAGTACTTC. This encodes CASKPSGSFRETQYF.

This rearrangement joins TRBV5-4 to TRBJ1-2; no clear D gene. The CDR3 is 13 amino acids. The V gene lost 2 bases and the J gene lost 6 bases, with 11 bases spanning the gap. Germline-derived CDR1 and CDR2 are SGHNT and YYREEE (reference sequence). CDR3 sequence (DNA): TGTGCCAGCAGCTTCGGATCCCGAGATGGCTACACCTTC. Translated, it gives CASSFGSRDGYTF.